The 13 T cell receptor beta chains given below trace back to one sample, sequenced in a study of blood T cell repertoires in COVID-19. Clones were sequenced by immunoSEQ multiplex PCR, and TCRdb holds only the in-frame ones, with some missing. The data show approximately 300,000 clones, around 90% seen once. The sequenced sample was PBMCs or T cells enriched from blood (not recorded which). All receptors derive from a man aged 55 to 69 who had recovered from COVID-19.

The chain joins TRBV28 to TRBJ2-7; TRBD2 matches 7 bases. The V and J ends lost 4 bases and 5 bases, in that order; junction bases with no gene match: 11. CDR3 size: 15 residues. Germline V lookup: CDR1 MDHEN, CDR2 SYDVKM. The CDR3 here is CASSSPSGAVDEQYF. The DNA for the CDR3 is TGTGCCAGCAGTTCCCCCAGCGGGGCAGTCGACGAGCAGTACTTC. The full variable domain, its missing parts supplied by reference TRBV28 and TRBJ2-7, is DVKVTQSSRYLVKRTGEKVFLECVQDMDHENMFWYRQDPGLGLRLIYFSYDVKMKEKGDIPEGYSVSREKKERFSLILESASTNQTSMYLCASSSPSGAVDEQYFGPGTRLTVT.

The chain links TRBV5-6 to TRBJ1-5, with 9 bases matching TRBD1. The V and J ends lost 4 bases and 2 bases, in that order; junction bases with no gene match: 10. Germline CDR1 reads SGHDT; CDR2 reads YYEEEE. The CDR3 loop spans 17 amino acids. CDR3 DNA sequence: TGTGCCAGCAGCCCCACAGGGGGCGGCTTTGGCAATCAGCCCCAGCATTTT. It codes for CASSPTGGGFGNQPQHF.

This sequence joins TRBV19 and TRBJ1-6, with 10 bases matching TRBD1. V was pared by 4 bases and J by 7 bases, with 7 bases of the junction left unmatched. CDR1 and CDR2 from the germline V gene are LNHDA and SQIVND (reference sequence). CDR3 length: 16 amino acids. The CDR3 nucleotides read TGTGCCAGTAGTACGACGGACAGGGGGTCGAATTCACCCCTCCACTTT. Its translation: CASSTTDRGSNSPLHF.

This clone was seen a single time. The gene calls are TRBV28 and TRBJ1-4; D unclear. Germline V CDR1 and CDR2: MDHEN, SYDVKM. The CDR3 sequence is 15 residues long. Trimming shortened V by 6 bases and J by 4 bases, and 15 bases separated the two germline ends. This chain's CDR3 is CASRELPTVNEKLFF. In nucleotides, the CDR3 is TGTGCCAGCAGAGAATTACCAACAGTTAATGAAAAACTGTTTTTT.

V gene TRBV10-1 combines with J gene TRBJ2-7; possible D gene TRBD1, 6 bases. This CDR3 region has 18 residues. The germline V and J ends were trimmed by 5 bases and 0 bases, with 23 bases remaining between them. Germline CDR1 is WNHNN and CDR2 is SYGVQD (reference sequence). In DNA, the CDR3 is TGCGCCAGCAGTCCCGAGTTGGGACAACAAGTTCCCTCCTACGAGCAGTACTTC. This sequence encodes CASSPELGQQVPSYEQYF.

This clone was seen only once. The chain recombines TRBV7-9 with TRBJ2-5; D unclear. Between the trimmed V and J ends, which lost 5 bases and 10 bases, there was a span of 11 bases. CDR1 SEHNR and CDR2 FQNEAQ come from the germline V gene (reference sequence). The CDR3 contains 11 residues. In DNA form, the CDR3 reads TGTGCCAGCAGCCTAAGGAGAGACCAGTACTTC. Translated: CASSLRRDQYF.

V usage is TRBV18 and J usage is TRBJ1-1; TRBD1 aligns across 8 bases. The CDR3 has 13 residues. Germline CDR1 reads KGHSH; CDR2 reads LQKENI. Trimming took 2 bases from V and 7 from J; bases not matched to a gene: 3. In nucleotides, the CDR3 is TGTGCCAGCTCACCATTAGACAGGGGTGAAGCTTTCTTT. Its translation: CASSPLDRGEAFF. Filled out from reference TRBV18 and TRBJ1-1, the complete variable domain reads NAGVMQNPRHLVRRRGQEARLRCSPMKGHSHVYWYRQLPEEGLKFMVYLQKENIIDESGMPKERFSAEFPKEGPSILRIQQVVRGDSAAYFCASSPLDRGEAFFGQGTRLTVV.

V is TRBV4-2 and J is TRBJ2-1; the match to TRBD2 covers 8 bases. The germline V gene has CDR1 LGHNA and CDR2 YNFKEQ. There are 15 residues in the CDR3. The J segment lost 7 bases and the V segment lost 5 bases, leaving 10 bases of the junction unmatched. The CDR3 region is CASSGRSGVENEQFF. CDR3 DNA sequence: TGTGCCAGCAGCGGGCGTAGCGGGGTGGAGAATGAGCAGTTCTTC.

V and J are TRBV11-3 and TRBJ2-1, with TRBD2 matching over 11 bases. The CDR3 consists of 17 residues. Germline V gene data show CDR1 as SGHNT and CDR2 as YENEEA. V gave up 5 bases and J gave up 6 bases; unmatched junction bases: 12. The CDR3 loop reads CASSARSGRVYINEQFF. CDR3 in DNA: TGTGCCAGCAGCGCCCGTAGCGGGAGGGTGTATATCAATGAGCAGTTCTTC.

The chain couples TRBV7-2 to TRBJ2-7; 7 bases line up with TRBD1. The CDR3 extends over 16 amino acids. Germline CDR1 reads SGHTA; CDR2 reads FQGNSA. V was clipped by 3 bases and J by 3 bases; unmatched bases: 11. The CDR3 is CASSLAGTVTFYEQYF. The CDR3 nucleotides are TGTGCCAGCAGCTTGGCCGGGACAGTGACGTTCTACGAGCAGTACTTC.

The CDR3 nucleotides read TGTGCCAGCAGCCCCAGGACAATTACGCAGTATTTT. Protein sequence: CASSPRTITQYF. The genes are TRBV7-9 and TRBJ2-3; the D gene is possibly TRBD1 (5 bases). CDR3 size: 12 residues. V lost 5 bases to trimming and J lost 8 bases, with 11 bases between them. Germline CDR1 is SEHNR and CDR2 is FQNEAQ (reference sequence).

The CDR3 sequence: CATSRDPEGNPYEQYF. The CDR3 DNA follows: TGTGCCACCAGCAGAGATCCGGAGGGGAACCCCTACGAGCAGTACTTC. V and J are TRBV15 and TRBJ2-7; D may be TRBD2 (6 bases). V was cut by 0 bases and J by 2 bases, with 14 bases left in between. Per the germline V gene, CDR1 is LNHNV and CDR2 is YYDKDF (reference sequence). The CDR3 has 16 amino acids.

V gene TRBV28 combines with J gene TRBJ2-7; TRBD2 aligns across 13 bases. Germline V CDR1 and CDR2: MDHEN, SYDVKM. CDR3 length: 14 residues. V dropped 5 bases and J dropped 4; count of bases not matched to a gene: 2. The CDR3 here is CASSRTSGSYEQYF. The CDR3 region has the DNA TGTGCCAGCAGTAGGACTAGCGGGAGTTACGAGCAGTACTTC.